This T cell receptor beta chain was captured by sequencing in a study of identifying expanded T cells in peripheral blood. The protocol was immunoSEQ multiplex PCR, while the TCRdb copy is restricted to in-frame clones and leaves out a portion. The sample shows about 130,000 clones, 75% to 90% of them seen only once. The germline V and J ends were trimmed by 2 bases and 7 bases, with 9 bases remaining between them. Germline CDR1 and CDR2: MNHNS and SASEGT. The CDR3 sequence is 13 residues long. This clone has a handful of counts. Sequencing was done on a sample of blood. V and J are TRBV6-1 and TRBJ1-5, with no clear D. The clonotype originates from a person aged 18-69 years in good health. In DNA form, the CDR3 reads TGTGCCAGCAGTGAACGCTTACGGCAGCCCCAGCATTTT. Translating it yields CASSERLRQPQHF.